This T cell receptor beta chain originates from a study of CD8+ T cells in alopecia areata. Study results and limitations: Especially in alopecia totalis/universalis, lesional scalp showed greater clonality than normal scalp did. Treatment with tofacitinib significantly lowered scalp clonality and reduced expanded CD8+ clones among the top 100.

RNA extraction and reverse transcription yielded cDNA as sequencing template. Data came from immunoSEQ multiplex PCR; TCRdb stores just in-frame clones and leaves some out. This sample carries about 150,000 clones, 45% to 60% of them seen once, and the ten largest clones take roughly 15%. With respect to this clone: Its antigen is not known.

Trimming took 2 bases from V and 1 from J, leaving 5 bases between them. The CDR3 covers 13 residues. The germline CDR1 and CDR2 sequences are KGHSH and LQKENI. Treatment described: oral pan-JAK inhibitor, 5-10 mg twice daily. Lesional scalp punch biopsies and peripheral blood came from alopecia areata patients. Sequenced material: CD8+ T cells sorted from blood, taken at week 4, from a patient treated with tofacitinib. This chain links TRBV18 with TRBJ1-1; D remains unclear. The sequence came from a human donor with alopecia areata. The CDR3 DNA is TGTGCCAGCTCACCAAGGGCGAACACTGAAGCTTTCTTT. Protein: CASSPRANTEAFF.